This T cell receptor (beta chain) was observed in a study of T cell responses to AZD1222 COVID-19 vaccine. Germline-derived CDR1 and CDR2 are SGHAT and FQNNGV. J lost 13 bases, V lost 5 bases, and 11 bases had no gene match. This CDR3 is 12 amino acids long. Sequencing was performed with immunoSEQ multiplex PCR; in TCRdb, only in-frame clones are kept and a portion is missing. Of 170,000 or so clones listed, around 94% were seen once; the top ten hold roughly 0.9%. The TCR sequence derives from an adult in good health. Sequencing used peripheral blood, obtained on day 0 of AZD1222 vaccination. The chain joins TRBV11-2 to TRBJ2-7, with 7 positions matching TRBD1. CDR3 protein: CASSLMTGQFYF. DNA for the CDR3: TGTGCCAGCAGCCTGATGACGGGACAGTTCTACTTC.